These 21 T cell receptor beta chains came from one sample sequenced in a study of stem cell transplantation in POMP-related autoinflammatory disease. Here immunoSEQ multiplex PCR was the method, and the copy in TCRdb shows in-frame clones only, minus some. The sample has some 65,000 clones, approximately 91% seen once. The sample here was CD4+ T cells from PBMCs, taken after stem cell transplantation. The receptor source for this set is a human patient with POMP-related autoinflammation and immune dysregulation (PRAID). Some T cells may originate from the graft donor.

The chain links TRBV5-5 to TRBJ2-3; 9 bases align to TRBD2. CDR1 and CDR2 (germline): SGHKS, YYEKEE (reference sequence). V lost 9 bases, J lost 1 base, and 18 bases stayed unmatched. The CDR3 is made up of 18 amino acids. The CDR3 coding sequence is TGTGCCAACTCCCGCTCTAGCGGGGTTAGCCCCCGCACAGATACGCAGTATTTT. This translates into CANSRSSGVSPRTDTQYF.

This chain connects TRBV9 to TRBJ2-7; D unresolved. In germline, CDR1 is SGDLS, CDR2 YYNGEE. The CDR3 is 15 amino acids. Trimming left V 3 bases short and J 2 bases short, with 15 bases between. The CDR3 spells CASSAYNRAPYEQYV. The DNA for the CDR3 is TGTGCCAGCAGCGCTTACAACCGGGCCCCCTACGAGCAGTACGTC.

V and J are TRBV9 and TRBJ2-5, with TRBD1 identical over 7 bases. In germline, CDR1 is SGDLS, CDR2 YYNGEE. J lost 5 bases, V lost 1 base, and 2 bases had no gene match. The CDR3 spans 13 residues. The CDR3 sequence is CASSVPGQETQYF. The CDR3 nucleotides read TGTGCCAGCAGCGTACCGGGACAGGAGACCCAGTACTTC. The full variable domain, rest sourced from reference TRBV9 and TRBJ2-5, is DSGVTQTPKHLITATGQRVTLRCSPRSGDLSVYWYQQSLDQGLQFLIQYYNGEERAKGNILERFSAQQFPDLHSELNLSSLELGDSALYFCASSVPGQETQYFGPGTRLLVL.

The J gene is TRBJ2-1, the V gene TRBV5-4, with 9 bases lining up with TRBD2. Per germline, CDR1 SGHNT and CDR2 YYREEE (reference sequence). After removal of 0 bases from V and 6 bases from J, the junction contained 4 bases not matched to a gene. CDR3 length equals 15 residues. The CDR3 loop is CASSLGRGGSNEQFF. The CDR3, as DNA: TGTGCCAGCAGCTTGGGGCGGGGGGGCTCCAATGAGCAGTTCTTC.

The chain carries TRBV28 and TRBJ1-2; 9 bases map to TRBD1. V gave up 5 bases and J gave up 4 bases; unmatched junction bases: 2. The CDR3 totals 13 residues. Germline V lookup: CDR1 MDHEN, CDR2 SYDVKM. CDR3 bases: TGTGCCAGCAGTGCGGGACAGGGCTATGGCTACACCTTC. It encodes CASSAGQGYGYTF.

V usage is TRBV10-3 and J usage is TRBJ1-2; 9 nucleotides align to TRBD1. The CDR3 consists of 14 residues. In germline, CDR1 is ENHRY, CDR2 SYGVKD. V shed 3 bases and J 4 bases; nucleotides not matched to a gene: 3. The CDR3 is CAISDRQGGYGYTF. The CDR3 DNA reads as TGTGCCATCAGTGACCGACAGGGGGGCTATGGCTACACCTTC.

The chain has TRBV2 and TRBJ2-5; D not resolved. V lost 7 bases, J lost 2 bases, and 14 bases lay in between. Germline V CDR1 and CDR2: SNHLY, FYNNEI. This CDR3 has 14 amino acids. CDR3 residues: CASTLLGLQETQYF. CDR3 DNA: TGTGCCAGCACCCTCCTAGGCTTACAAGAGACCCAGTACTTC.

The V call is TRBV11-2, the J call TRBJ2-5; D gene unclear. CDR3 length: 16 residues. From germline, CDR1 is SGHAT and CDR2 FQNNGV. Trimming cost V 1 base and J 1 base, with 13 bases left between them. CDR3 amino acids: CASSLVGWSRQETQYF. CDR3 nucleotides: TGTGCCAGCAGCTTAGTAGGTTGGAGTCGCCAAGAGACCCAGTACTTC.

The chain employs TRBV6-5 and TRBJ2-5; 7 bases agree with TRBD1. J lost 0 bases, V lost 6 bases, and 7 bases had no gene match. The CDR3 sequence is 15 residues long. CDR1 is MNHEY, CDR2 SVGAGI, per germline. CDR3 nucleotides: TGTGCCAGCAGCATGGGACAGACCGACCAAGAGACCCAGTACTTC. This translates into CASSMGQTDQETQYF.

The rearrangement joins TRBV27 to TRBJ1-4; no clear D. Germline CDR1 and CDR2: MNHEY and SMNVEV (reference sequence). CDR3 length equals 14 residues. Trimming pared 6 bases from V and 0 bases from J, leaving 8 bases between. CDR3 sequence (DNA): TGTGCCAGCAGCCTGGATGCAACTAATGAAAAACTGTTTTTT. Protein product: CASSLDATNEKLFF.

The CDR3 is CASSGYGANVLTF. The CDR3 nucleotides are TGTGCCAGCAGTGGATACGGGGCCAACGTCCTGACTTTC. This chain connects TRBV6-6 to TRBJ2-6; D unresolved. The germline gives CDR1 MNHNY, CDR2 SVGAGI (reference sequence). Trimming took off 5 bases at V and 4 bases at J, with 6 bases between the two ends. CDR3 length: 13 residues.

The CDR3 sequence is CAISESRAQPQHF. As DNA, the CDR3 is TGTGCCATCAGTGAGTCGCGAGCTCAGCCCCAGCATTTT. V and J are TRBV10-3 and TRBJ1-5; no firm D call. V was cut by 0 bases and J by 6 bases, with 6 bases left in between. Germline V CDR1 and CDR2: ENHRY, SYGVKD. The length of the CDR3 is 13 residues.

The chain couples TRBV14 to TRBJ2-3; TRBD1 matches at 9 bases. CDR1 is SGHDN, CDR2 FVKESK, per germline. CDR3 length equals 16 residues. V shed 3 bases, J shed 5 bases, and the junction held 9 bases outside the gene matches. The CDR3 DNA is TGTGCCAGCAGCCATCATGGGGCGGGACAGGGAGATACGCAGTATTTT. It yields the protein CASSHHGAGQGDTQYF.

V is TRBV28 and J is TRBJ2-7, with D perhaps matching TRBD2 (6 bases). From germline, CDR1 is MDHEN and CDR2 SYDVKM. The CDR3 covers 14 residues. Between the trimmed V and J ends, which lost 3 bases and 6 bases, there was a span of 15 bases. CDR3 bases: TGTGCCAGCAGTTTGCATGCTCGGGGGAGCGAGCAGTACTTC. Translation gives CASSLHARGSEQYF.

This clone was observed a single time. The V gene is TRBV18, the J gene TRBJ2-1; 7 positions match TRBD1. Germline V gene sequence: CDR1 KGHSH, CDR2 LQKENI. V shed 1 base, J shed 6 bases, and the junction held 9 bases outside the gene matches. The CDR3 has 16 residues. The CDR3 DNA reads TGTGCCAGCTCACCACGGGGGACAGTTAAAAGCAATGAGCAGTTCTTC. It encodes CASSPRGTVKSNEQFF.

A single count supports this clone. The rearrangement joins TRBV25-1 to TRBJ2-1, with D perhaps matching TRBD2 (5 bases). Germline CDR1 is MGHDK and CDR2 is SYGVNS. There are 13 residues in the CDR3. V shed 5 bases and J shed 5 bases, with 10 bases lying between them. In DNA, the CDR3 is TGTGCCAGCAGTCGTGGGAGTAACAATGAGCAGTTCTTC. It codes for CASSRGSNNEQFF. Filled out from reference TRBV25-1 and TRBJ2-1, the complete variable domain reads EADIYQTPRYLVIGTGKKITLECSQTMGHDKMYWYQQDPGMELHLIHYSYGVNSTEKGDLSSESTVSRIRTEHFPLTLESARPSHTSQYLCASSRGSNNEQFFGPGTRLTVL.

This chain uses TRBV6-4 with TRBJ1-1, with D uncertain. This CDR3 has 16 amino acids. Trimming removed 2 bases at V and 0 bases at J, with 13 bases between. Germline V gene sequence: CDR1 MRHNA, CDR2 SNTAGT. CDR3 in DNA: TGTGCCAGCAGTGACCCGACGTCCTTCATGAACACTGAAGCTTTCTTT. Encoded protein: CASSDPTSFMNTEAFF.

The V and J genes are TRBV28 and TRBJ2-3, with D tentatively TRBD2 (6 bases). The germline V gene has CDR1 MDHEN and CDR2 SYDVKM. This CDR3 comprises 13 residues. The ends were cut back, 3 bases at V and 3 bases at J, with 7 bases in the middle. This CDR3 reads CASSFGGTDTQYF. DNA of the CDR3: TGTGCCAGCAGTTTCGGGGGTACAGATACGCAGTATTTT.

This chain joins TRBV2 and TRBJ2-2; D might be TRBD1 (5 bases). The CDR3 spans 13 residues. Germline values: CDR1 SNHLY, CDR2 FYNNEI. V was shortened by 7 bases and J by 8 bases, with 14 bases between the two germline ends. This CDR3 is CASTTRVPGELFF. CDR3 DNA sequence: TGTGCCAGCACCACCAGGGTGCCTGGGGAGCTGTTTTTT.

The chain uses TRBV7-9 and TRBJ1-6; 9 positions match TRBD1. The CDR3 sequence is 15 residues long. The germline V gene has CDR1 SEHNR and CDR2 FQNEAQ (reference sequence). V was clipped by 5 bases and J by 8 bases; unmatched bases: 7. In DNA, the CDR3 is TGTGCCAGCAGCGAAACGGGACAGGGCCATTCACCCCTCCACTTT. Translated: CASSETGQGHSPLHF.

The V gene is TRBV2, the J gene TRBJ2-7; 8 bases are shared with TRBD1. CDR3 length: 13 amino acids. Germline V CDR1 and CDR2: SNHLY, FYNNEI. V shed 6 bases, J shed 5 bases, and the junction held 6 bases outside the gene matches. Here the CDR3 DNA reads TGTGCCAGCAGCTTAGGACAGGGCCACGAGCAGTACTTC. Protein: CASSLGQGHEQYF.